The rows below give T cell receptor beta chains drawn from one sample of a study of Graves' ophthalmopathy and Graves' hyperthyroidism. TCRdb reanalysed the multiplex PCR reads using MiXCR and keeps one entry per CDR3 protein. The table records roughly 700,000 distinct CDR3 sequences, roughly 40% of them present only once. Sample: peripheral blood. The receptor set was obtained from an adult man with Graves' ophthalmopathy. CDR3s include the opening cysteine and the closing phenylalanine or tryptophan. The order of the fields is D gene, J gene, clone size, V gene, CDR3 protein, CDR3 DNA. D genes are given only for firm matches. Only some rows state a clone size, as once, few, many or a class for expanded clones.

TRBD1,TRBJ1-2,NA,TRBV2,CASSPRTGLSPGYTF,TGTGCCAGCAGCCCTAGGACAGGCCTTAGTCCGGGCTACACCTTC
TRBD1,TRBJ1-2,few,TRBV12-3/TRBV12-4,CASSLRSGTGTTGYTF,TGTGCCAGCAGTCTCCGATCCGGGACAGGGACAACTGGCTACACCTTC
TRBD2,TRBJ2-5,once,TRBV20-1,CSAREGGGEYETQYF,TGCAGTGCTAGAGAGGGCGGGGGGGAATACGAGACCCAGTACTTC
NA,TRBJ2-1,NA,TRBV7-9,CASSLGQWWVNEQFF,TGTGCCAGCAGCTTGGGGCAATGGTGGGTGAATGAGCAGTTCTTC
TRBD1,TRBJ1-5,NA,TRBV24-1,CATSASSDRSNQPQHF,TGTGCCACCAGCGCTTCCTCGGACAGGAGCAATCAGCCCCAGCATTTT
TRBD1,TRBJ1-2,many,TRBV7-7,CASSLEDRVDVGYGYTF,TGTGCCAGCAGCTTAGAGGACAGGGTAGACGTCGGCTATGGCTACACCTTC
TRBD1,TRBJ2-3,NA,TRBV10-3,CAISGDRGADTQYF,TGTGCCATCAGTGGCGACAGGGGAGCAGATACGCAGTATTTT
NA,TRBJ1-1,NA,TRBV25-1,CASRTRTGSEAFF,TGTGCCAGCAGAACTAGGACGGGGAGTGAAGCTTTCTTT
NA,TRBJ1-2,many,TRBV7-9,CAIGAPWRGYTF,TGTGCCATCGGGGCACCCTGGAGGGGCTACACCTTC
NA,TRBJ1-5,NA,TRBV12-3/TRBV12-4,CASRSEGSNQPQHF,TGTGCTAGTCGCTCAGAAGGAAGCAATCAGCCCCAGCATTTT
NA,TRBJ1-1,NA,TRBV10-3,CATLEDTEAFF,TGTGCCACCCTAGAGGACACTGAAGCTTTCTTT
NA,TRBJ1-1,NA,TRBV2,CASRAQDTEAFF,TGTGCCAGCAGAGCGCAAGACACTGAAGCTTTCTTT
NA,TRBJ2-6,NA,TRBV10-3,CASSYYRVAGANVLTF,TGTGCCAGCAGTTACTACAGGGTAGCTGGGGCCAACGTCCTGACTTTC
NA,TRBJ2-2,NA,TRBV5-1,CASTVYTGELFF,TGCGCCAGCACTGTTTATACCGGGGAGCTGTTTTTT
NA,TRBJ2-2,NA,TRBV25-1,CASSRGLFTGELFF,TGTGCCAGCAGCCGGGGACTTTTCACCGGGGAGCTGTTTTTT
NA,TRBJ1-4,NA,TRBV12-3/TRBV12-4,CASSENSGGEKLFF,TGTGCCAGCAGCGAAAATAGCGGGGGGGAAAAACTGTTTTTT
TRBD2,TRBJ2-7,many,TRBV7-9,CASSFRAGGPYEQYF,TGTGCCAGCAGCTTCCGAGCGGGAGGGCCCTACGAGCAGTACTTC
TRBD1,TRBJ2-5,NA,TRBV7-6,CASSLGTGGCRVGQGTQYF,TGTGCCAGCAGCTTAGGGACAGGGGGCTGTCGAGTGGGGCAGGGGACCCAGTACTTC
NA,TRBJ1-2,few,TRBV6-6,CASTSEGSEGYTF,TGTGCCAGCACCTCCGAGGGCTCTGAGGGCTACACCTTC
TRBD1,TRBJ2-7,many,TRBV20-1,CSANRDSYEQYF,TGCAGCGCCAACCGGGACAGCTACGAGCAGTACTTC
TRBD1,TRBJ1-5,NA,TRBV6-5,CASSPGGGDQPQHF,TGTGCCAGCAGTCCAGGGGGAGGGGATCAGCCCCAGCATTTT
NA,TRBJ2-6,NA,TRBV7-9,CASTVLGAYVLTF,TGTGCCAGCACCGTACTAGGAGCCTACGTCCTGACTTTC